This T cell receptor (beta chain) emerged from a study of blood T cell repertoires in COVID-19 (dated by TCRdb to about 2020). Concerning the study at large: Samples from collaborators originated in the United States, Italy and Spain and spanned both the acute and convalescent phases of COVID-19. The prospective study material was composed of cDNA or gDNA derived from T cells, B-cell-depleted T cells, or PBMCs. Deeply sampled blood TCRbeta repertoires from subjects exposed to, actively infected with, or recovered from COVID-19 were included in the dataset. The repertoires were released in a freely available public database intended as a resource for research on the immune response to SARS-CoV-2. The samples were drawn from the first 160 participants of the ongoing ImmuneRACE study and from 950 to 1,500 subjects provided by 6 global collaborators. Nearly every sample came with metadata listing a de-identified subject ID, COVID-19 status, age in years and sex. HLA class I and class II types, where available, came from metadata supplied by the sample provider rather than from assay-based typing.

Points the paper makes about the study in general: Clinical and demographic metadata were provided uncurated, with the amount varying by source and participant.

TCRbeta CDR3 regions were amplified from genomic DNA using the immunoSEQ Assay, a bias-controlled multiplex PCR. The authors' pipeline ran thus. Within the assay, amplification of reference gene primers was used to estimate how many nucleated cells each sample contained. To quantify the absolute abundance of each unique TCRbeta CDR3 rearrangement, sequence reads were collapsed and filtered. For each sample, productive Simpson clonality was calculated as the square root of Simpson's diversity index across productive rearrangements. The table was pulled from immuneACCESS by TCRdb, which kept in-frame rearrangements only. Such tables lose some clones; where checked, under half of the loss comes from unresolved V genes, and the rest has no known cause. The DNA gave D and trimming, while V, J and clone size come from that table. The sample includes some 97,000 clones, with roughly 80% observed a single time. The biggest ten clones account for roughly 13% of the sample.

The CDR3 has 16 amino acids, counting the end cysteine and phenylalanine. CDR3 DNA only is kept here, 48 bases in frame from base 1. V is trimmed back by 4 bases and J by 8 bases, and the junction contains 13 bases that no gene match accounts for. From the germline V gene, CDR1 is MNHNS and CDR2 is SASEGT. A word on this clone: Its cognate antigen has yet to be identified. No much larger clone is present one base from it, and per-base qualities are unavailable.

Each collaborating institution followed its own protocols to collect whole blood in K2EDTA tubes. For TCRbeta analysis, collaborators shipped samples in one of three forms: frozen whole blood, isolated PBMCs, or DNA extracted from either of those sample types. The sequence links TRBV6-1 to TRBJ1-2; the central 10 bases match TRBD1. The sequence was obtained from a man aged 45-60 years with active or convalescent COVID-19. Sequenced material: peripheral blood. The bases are TGTGCCAGCAGTGCCTCCGAGGGACAGGGGCCCCCCGGCTACACCTTC. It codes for CASSASEGQGPPGYTF.